A single sample is the source of the 5 T cell receptor beta chains below, sequenced in a study of T cells after posttransplantation cyclophosphamide. Only in-frame clones appear in the TCRdb table, and some are missing; sequencing was by immunoSEQ multiplex PCR. The sample holds about 52,000 clones, 90% to 95% seen once. What was sequenced was PBMCs. All receptors derive from a woman in her twenties or thirties in good health and a related stem cell transplant donor.

CDR3 DNA: TGTGCCATCAGTGAACCACCCGGGGGGCGATGGAACACTGAAGCTTTCTTT. Translated: CAISEPPGGRWNTEAFF. The chain links TRBV10-3 to TRBJ1-1, with D tentatively TRBD1 (6 bases). Per the germline V gene, CDR1 is ENHRY and CDR2 is SYGVKD. The V gene lost 3 bases and the J gene lost 1 base, with 18 bases spanning the gap. This CDR3 comprises 17 residues.

The rearrangement joins TRBV27 to TRBJ1-5; 12 bases fit TRBD1. The V and J ends lost 5 bases and 6 bases, in that order; junction bases with no gene match: 5. Germline CDR1 reads MNHEY; CDR2 reads SMNVEV (reference sequence). The CDR3 is 15 residues long. CDR3 sequence: CASSLGTGGSQPQHF. The DNA for the CDR3 is TGTGCCAGCAGTCTTGGGACAGGGGGCTCTCAGCCCCAGCATTTT.

The chain uses TRBV9 and TRBJ2-3, with D perhaps TRBD2 (7 bases). V was clipped by 0 bases and J by 4 bases, with 15 bases between them. CDR1 and CDR2 from the germline V gene are SGDLS and YYNGEE. This CDR3 spans 16 amino acids. CDR3 amino acids: CASSVASWGGADTQYF. In DNA form, the CDR3 reads TGTGCCAGCAGCGTAGCCTCATGGGGGGGCGCAGATACGCAGTATTTT.

The chain carries TRBV21-1 and TRBJ2-5; TRBD1 is the table's D call, not checked against the DNA. TRBV21-1 represents a pseudogene. There are 11 residues in the CDR3. CDR3 in amino acids: CASSGGQGKYF. For the CDR3, the DNA is TGTGCCAGCAGCGGCGGACAGGGAAAGTACTTC.

This clone appeared a few times. The chain joins TRBV28 to TRBJ1-5; 10 bases match TRBD1. J gave up 4 bases and V 3 bases, and 3 bases lay outside the gene matches. CDR1 is MDHEN and CDR2 is SYDVKM in the germline V gene. This CDR3 has 15 residues. The CDR3 is CASSLTGGQNQPQHF. CDR3 DNA sequence: TGTGCCAGCAGTTTGACAGGGGGCCAAAATCAGCCCCAGCATTTT.